This passage covers 26 T cell receptor beta chains from one sample sequenced in a study of T cell responses to AZD1222 COVID-19 vaccine. Sequencing used immunoSEQ multiplex PCR; TCRdb keeps in-frame clones, though not all of them. The table shows 130,000 or so clones, with about 86% occurring only once. Sequencing used peripheral blood, obtained on day 0 of AZD1222 vaccination. All receptors derive from an adult in good health.

This clone was seen only once. This rearrangement joins TRBV4-1 to TRBJ2-2; maybe TRBD1 (6 bases). The CDR3 runs to 16 residues. With 1 base removed from V and 4 bases from J, the gap between germline ends came to 13 bases. CDR1 and CDR2 (germline): MGHRA, YSYEKL. CDR3 in amino acids: CASSQVGAGATGELFF. CDR3 bases: TGCGCCAGCAGCCAAGTTGGGGCAGGGGCCACCGGGGAGCTGTTTTTT.

As DNA, the CDR3 is TGTGCCAGCAGTTATAACAATATGGTTAAGACTGAAGCTTTCTTT. Translated: CASSYNNMVKTEAFF. The chain recombines TRBV6-6 with TRBJ1-1; unclear D gene. V lost 3 bases and J 5 bases, leaving 16 bases between the germline ends. Germline CDR1 MNHNY, CDR2 SVGAGI (reference sequence). This CDR3 has 15 amino acids.

This rearrangement joins TRBV3-1 (or the pseudogene TRBV3-2) to TRBJ2-1; TRBD2 aligns across 12 bases. Germline V CDR1 and CDR2: LGHDT, YNNKEL (reference sequence). The V gene end was trimmed by 4 bases and the J gene end by 7 bases; junction bases not matched to a gene: 5. CDR3 size: 15 residues. CDR3 DNA sequence: TGTGCCAGCAGCCTGACTAGCGGGAGAATAAATGAGCAGTTCTTC. This encodes CASSLTSGRINEQFF.

The chain has TRBV29-1 and TRBJ1-1; a possible D gene is TRBD1 (5 bases). Germline CDR1 is SQVTM and CDR2 is ANQGSEA. This CDR3 has 12 amino acids. V was trimmed by 4 bases and J by 1 base, leaving 7 bases between them. The DNA of the CDR3 is TGCAGCGTTGTTCAGGGGAACACTGAAGCTTTCTTT. It is translated as CSVVQGNTEAFF.

This chain links TRBV3-1 (or the pseudogene TRBV3-2) with TRBJ1-2, with no clear D. Germline lookup yields CDR1 LGHDT and CDR2 YNNKEL (reference sequence). V was trimmed by 0 bases and J by 4 bases, leaving 15 bases between them. The CDR3 is made up of 16 amino acids. The CDR3 region is CASSQDEGRYPYGYTF. CDR3 DNA sequence: TGTGCCAGCAGCCAAGATGAAGGGCGTTACCCCTATGGCTACACCTTC.

The chain's CDR3 is CASSPTPGQGLGGDGYTF. CDR3 in DNA: TGCGCCAGCAGCCCGACACCGGGACAGGGGTTAGGAGGCGATGGCTACACCTTC. This sequence joins TRBV5-1 and TRBJ1-2; 10 positions match TRBD1. The CDR3 runs to 18 residues. With 4 bases clipped from V and 6 bases from J, the junction kept 18 bases outside the gene matches. The germline V gene encodes CDR1 SGHRS and CDR2 YFSETQ.

The gene calls are TRBV11-3 and TRBJ2-5, with 8 bases identical to TRBD2. With V trimmed by 4 bases and J by 7 bases, 5 bases remained unmatched. This CDR3 spans 13 amino acids. Germline V gene sequence: CDR1 SGHNT, CDR2 YENEEA. The CDR3: CASSSGGRGTQYF. CDR3 coding DNA: TGTGCCAGCAGCTCGGGGGGGAGGGGGACCCAGTACTTC.

The V and J genes are TRBV7-9 and TRBJ2-7, with D perhaps TRBD1 (5 bases). The V end was cut by 4 bases, the J end by 9 bases, with 22 bases between. The CDR3 is made up of 15 amino acids. Germline CDR1 and CDR2: SEHNR and FQNEAQ (reference sequence). The CDR3 sequence is CASSSPTGTPDGQYF. The CDR3 DNA follows: TGTGCCAGCAGCTCCCCCACAGGTACCCCGGATGGGCAGTACTTC.

The chain is built from TRBV27 and TRBJ2-3; possibly TRBD1 for D (6 bases). The ends were cut back, 1 base at V and 1 base at J, with 21 bases in the middle. CDR1 MNHEY and CDR2 SMNVEV come from the germline V gene (reference sequence). The CDR3 consists of 19 residues. The CDR3 loop is CASSLWDDYRVVRTDTQYF. CDR3 coding DNA: TGTGCCAGCAGTTTATGGGACGATTACAGGGTCGTCCGCACAGATACGCAGTATTTT.

The chain carries TRBV7-6 and TRBJ1-6, with 11 bases aligning to TRBD1. CDR1 SGHVS and CDR2 FNYEAQ come from the germline V gene. CDR3 length: 16 residues. After removal of 1 base from V and 9 bases from J, the junction contained 5 bases not matched to a gene. CDR3 nucleotides: TGTGCCAGCAGCTTAGAACCCGGGACAGGGGGTTCACCCCTCCACTTT. Encoded protein: CASSLEPGTGGSPLHF. The entire variable domain, with the rest obtained from reference TRBV7-6 and TRBJ1-6, is as follows: GAGVSQSPRYKVTKRGQDVALRCDPISGHVSLYWYRQALGQGPEFLTYFNYEAQQDKSGLPNDRFSAERPEGSISTLTIQRTEQRDSAMYRCASSLEPGTGGSPLHFGNGTRLTVT.

This clone has only one observation. The chain has TRBV7-9 and TRBJ2-1; no clear D gene. V was shortened by 3 bases and J by 6 bases, with 15 bases between the two germline ends. From germline, CDR1 is SEHNR and CDR2 FQNEAQ (reference sequence). CDR3 size: 15 residues. CDR3: CASSFRLYSGNEQFF. In nucleotides, the CDR3 is TGTGCCAGCAGCTTCCGACTCTACTCGGGCAATGAGCAGTTCTTC.

The chain uses TRBV7-9 and TRBJ1-2; D is possibly TRBD1 (5 bases). Trimming pared 11 bases from V and 7 bases from J, leaving 20 bases between. CDR3 length: 13 residues. Germline-derived CDR1 and CDR2 are SEHNR and FQNEAQ (reference sequence). CDR3 in DNA: TGTGCCTTTCCCGGGACGGACGAGAGTGGCTACACCTTC. Translating gives CAFPGTDESGYTF.

With respect to this clone: This specimen includes other DNA sequences encoding the same CDR3. The V gene is TRBV28, the J gene TRBJ1-3; 9 bases map to TRBD1. Germline V lookup: CDR1 MDHEN, CDR2 SYDVKM. CDR3 size: 15 residues. J was trimmed by 3 bases and V by 5 bases; bases with no gene match: 5. The DNA of the CDR3 is TGTGCCAGCAGTAGCGGGACAGGGAGTGGAAACACCATATATTTT. Its protein is CASSSGTGSGNTIYF.

The CDR3 sequence is CASSIGDTRQGAPTEAFF. In DNA form, the CDR3 reads TGTGCCAGTAGTATAGGAGACACAAGACAGGGGGCGCCCACTGAAGCTTTCTTT. The chain joins TRBV19 to TRBJ1-1, with TRBD1 matching 10 bases. Germline V lookup: CDR1 LNHDA, CDR2 SQIVND (reference sequence). With V trimmed by 1 base and J by 4 bases, 12 bases remained unmatched. The CDR3 runs to 18 residues.

V usage is TRBV5-5 and J usage is TRBJ1-4; TRBD1 matches 8 bases. The trim removed 2 bases at V and 8 bases at J, leaving 8 bases unmatched. The CDR3 is made up of 15 amino acids. The germline V gene encodes CDR1 SGHKS and CDR2 YYEKEE (reference sequence). Here the CDR3 reads CASSFRTGYREKLFF. The CDR3 DNA sequence: TGTGCCAGCAGCTTCCGGACAGGGTATAGGGAAAAACTGTTTTTT.

The chain carries TRBV28 and TRBJ1-2; D remains ambiguous. CDR1 is MDHEN, CDR2 SYDVKM, per germline. V shed 1 base and J shed 0 bases, with 6 bases lying between them. CDR3 length equals 14 residues. DNA of the CDR3: TGTGCCAGCAGTTTATCTGGACCTAACTATGGCTACACCTTC. Amino acids: CASSLSGPNYGYTF.

The CDR3 nucleotides are TGTGCCAGCAGCCCCCTCCAAGGAATTGATGGCTACACCTTC. It specifies CASSPLQGIDGYTF. The gene calls are TRBV7-8 and TRBJ1-2; D is unclear. CDR3 length equals 14 residues. Germline CDR1 and CDR2: SGHVS and FQNEAQ. V was clipped by 5 bases and J by 6 bases, with 16 bases between them. Using reference TRBV7-8 and TRBJ1-2 for the parts outside the CDR3, the full variable domain is GAGVSQSPRYKVAKRGQDVALRCDPISGHVSLFWYQQALGQGPEFLTYFQNEAQLDKSGLPSDRFFAERPEGSVSTLKIQRTQQEDSAVYLCASSPLQGIDGYTFGSGTRLTVV.

The rearrangement uses TRBV24-1 and TRBJ1-5; maybe TRBD1 (5 bases). This CDR3 spans 14 amino acids. Germline CDR1 and CDR2: KGHDR and SFDVKD. V lost 5 bases and J lost 3, with 10 bases in between. CDR3 coding DNA: TGTGCCACCAGTGTTGCAGGGACCAATCAGCCCCAGCATTTT. Its protein product is CATSVAGTNQPQHF.

The gene calls are TRBV5-4 and TRBJ1-4, with TRBD1 matching 9 bases. The V and J ends lost 4 bases and 5 bases, in that order; junction bases with no gene match: 9. The CDR3 sequence is 16 residues long. The V gene's germline CDR1 is SGHNT and CDR2 YYREEE (reference sequence). CDR3: CASSPGGTGKNEKLFF. The CDR3 nucleotides read TGTGCCAGCAGCCCCGGGGGGACAGGGAAGAATGAAAAACTGTTTTTT.

This clone has only one observation. The gene calls are TRBV9 and TRBJ1-4; possibly TRBD1 for D (5 bases). CDR1 and CDR2 (germline): SGDLS, YYNGEE. The CDR3 length is 15 residues. The V gene lost 4 bases and the J gene lost 8 bases, with 18 bases spanning the gap. The CDR3 DNA follows: TGTGCCAGCAGCCCGCCAAGTGGGGCAGGGGAAAAACTGTTTTTT. It codes for CASSPPSGAGEKLFF.

This chain uses TRBV7-9 with TRBJ1-1; no clear D. Germline loops: CDR1 SEHNR, CDR2 FQNEAQ (reference sequence). Trimming removed 8 bases from V and 1 base from J, with 8 bases in between. The CDR3 is 12 residues long. CDR3 DNA: TGTGCCAGCGGGGAGCAGAACACTGAAGCTTTCTTT. Residues: CASGEQNTEAFF.

This chain joins TRBV6-2 or TRBV6-3 and TRBJ2-2, with D possibly matching TRBD1 (5 bases). The germline gives CDR1 MNHEY, CDR2 SVGEGT. The V gene lost 6 bases and the J gene lost 5 bases, with 13 bases spanning the gap. The CDR3 has 14 residues. For the CDR3, the DNA is TGTGCCAGCAGCCTGCGTCAGGGTACCGGGGAGCTGTTTTTT. It codes for CASSLRQGTGELFF.

As to this clone: Mismatch with germline at one junction end may stem from a read error. The rearrangement uses TRBV29-1 and TRBJ2-3; D gene ambiguous. The CDR3 is 12 residues long. Germline CDR1 is SQVTM and CDR2 is ANQGSEA. CDR3 amino acids: CSVDVEVDKQYF. The CDR3 DNA sequence: TGCAGCGTTGACGTGGAAGTGGATAAGCAGTATTTT.

V and J are TRBV6-5 and TRBJ1-1; D is undetermined. Germline V gene sequence: CDR1 MNHEY, CDR2 SVGAGI. This CDR3 contains 13 residues. The germline V and J ends were trimmed by 7 bases and 6 bases, with 15 bases remaining between them. Here the CDR3 DNA reads TGTGCCAGCAAATTTGACCCCCGCGCTGAAGCTTTCTTT. It yields the protein CASKFDPRAEAFF.

The rearrangement links TRBV27 to TRBJ2-6; no definite D call. From germline, CDR1 is MNHEY and CDR2 SMNVEV (reference sequence). Trimming removed 4 bases from V and 0 bases from J, with 4 bases in between. The CDR3 sequence is 14 residues long. The CDR3 bases are TGTGCCAGCAGTTCTGTCTCTGGGGCCAACGTCCTGACTTTC. Translating gives CASSSVSGANVLTF.

The chain has TRBV4-3 and TRBJ1-2; D is undetermined. This CDR3 has 17 amino acids. CDR1 is LGHNA, CDR2 YSLEER, per germline. Trimming took 0 bases from V and 0 from J, leaving 14 bases between them. The CDR3 nucleotides are TGCGCCAGCAGCCAAGATGTAGGGCAGCCCACTAACTATGGCTACACCTTC. This translates into CASSQDVGQPTNYGYTF.